A selection of T cell receptor beta chains follows, all from one sample in a study of Graves' ophthalmopathy and Graves' hyperthyroidism. From the multiplex PCR reads, TCRdb called clonotypes with MiXCR, one entry per CDR3 protein. The sample lists about 1.2 million distinct CDR3 sequences; about 36% were seen once. The sequencing input was peripheral blood or thyroid tissue (not recorded which). The receptors were gathered from an adult man with Graves' hyperthyroidism. CDR3s include the opening cysteine and the closing phenylalanine or tryptophan. The order of the fields is clone size, V gene, D gene, J gene, CDR3 DNA, CDR3 protein. The D gene is left open where the match is weak. Some rows mark clone size as missing; the rest say once, few, many or name a class of expanded clone.

abundance: many; v_gene: TRBV19; d_gene: TRBD1; j_gene: TRBJ2-5; CDR3nt: TGTGCCAGTAGTACGCCAGGGGGTATGAAGACCCAGTACTTC; CDR3aa: CASSTPGGMKTQYF
abundance: once; v_gene: TRBV7-9; d_gene: -; j_gene: TRBJ2-7; CDR3nt: TGTGCCAGCAGCTTAATGGTCGCTAGTGGAGTCGAAGAGCAGTACTTC; CDR3aa: CASSLMVASGVEEQYF
abundance: many; v_gene: TRBV9; d_gene: -; j_gene: TRBJ1-6; CDR3nt: TGTGCCAGCAGCCCGGCTCCTAATTCACCCCTCCACTTT; CDR3aa: CASSPAPNSPLHF
abundance: many; v_gene: TRBV7-9; d_gene: -; j_gene: TRBJ2-2; CDR3nt: TGTGCCAGCAGCTCTAGTCCAGGGATTACCACCGGGGAGCTGTTTTTT; CDR3aa: CASSSSPGITTGELFF
abundance: many; v_gene: TRBV9; d_gene: TRBD2; j_gene: TRBJ2-5; CDR3nt: TGTGCCAGCAGCAGCGGGGGCGGGGGATCTGAGACCCAGTACTTC; CDR3aa: CASSSGGGGSETQYF
abundance: -; v_gene: TRBV7-9; d_gene: -; j_gene: TRBJ2-6; CDR3nt: TGCGCCAGCAGCCAAGACGCGCCCTCTGGGGCCAACGTCCTGACTTTC; CDR3aa: CASSQDAPSGANVLTF
abundance: many; v_gene: TRBV29-1; d_gene: -; j_gene: TRBJ2-7; CDR3nt: TGCAGCGTTGGATCGCGACATTCCTACGAGCAGTACTTC; CDR3aa: CSVGSRHSYEQYF
abundance: few; v_gene: TRBV6-5; d_gene: -; j_gene: TRBJ2-7; CDR3nt: TGTGCCAGCAGTACGGGGGGCGGAACCTACGAGCAGTACTTC; CDR3aa: CASSTGGGTYEQYF
abundance: -; v_gene: TRBV7-8; d_gene: -; j_gene: TRBJ2-7; CDR3nt: TGTGCCAGCAGCGCCGCGGGCTACGAGCAGTACTTC; CDR3aa: CASSAAGYEQYF
abundance: -; v_gene: TRBV7-2; d_gene: -; j_gene: TRBJ2-7; CDR3nt: TGTGCCAGCAGCTCGGGATCCCAGAACGAGCAGTACTTC; CDR3aa: CASSSGSQNEQYF
abundance: -; v_gene: TRBV2; d_gene: -; j_gene: TRBJ2-7; CDR3nt: TGTGCCAGCAGACCCGAAGAGACCTCCTACGAGCAGTACTTC; CDR3aa: CASRPEETSYEQYF
abundance: -; v_gene: TRBV20-1; d_gene: TRBD1; j_gene: TRBJ2-7; CDR3nt: TGCAGTGCTCTAATACCGGGACAGCCAATCTACGAGCAGTACTTC; CDR3aa: CSALIPGQPIYEQYF
abundance: few; v_gene: TRBV3-1; d_gene: TRBD1; j_gene: TRBJ1-1; CDR3nt: TGTGCCAGCAGCGCCAACAGGGGACCGAACACTGAAGCTTTCTTT; CDR3aa: CASSANRGPNTEAFF